One and the same sample provided the 5 T cell receptor beta chains below, sequenced in a study of shared clonotypes between healthy human individuals. Sequencing used immunoSEQ multiplex PCR; TCRdb keeps in-frame clones, though not all of them. Of 520,000 or so clones listed, 79% were seen once; the top ten hold over 10%. Material: PBMCs. Receptors originate from a woman aged 40 to 55 in good health. Some clones in this sample may be carry-over from other donors' samples.

The chain employs TRBV28 and TRBJ1-1; possibly TRBD1 for D (6 bases). V was clipped by 4 bases and J by 3 bases, with 18 bases between them. This CDR3 spans 16 amino acids. The V gene's germline CDR1 is MDHEN and CDR2 SYDVKM. For the CDR3, the DNA is TGTGCCAGCAGTTACGCGGGGGGGCACTCCTACACTGAAGCTTTCTTT. Translated: CASSYAGGHSYTEAFF.

The DNA for the CDR3 is TGTGCCAGCAGCCTCAGTCGGGGGGCTAGGTACGAGCAGTACTTC. It is translated as CASSLSRGARYEQYF. This chain joins TRBV7-9 and TRBJ2-7; possibly TRBD2 for D (7 bases). CDR1 and CDR2 from the germline V gene are SEHNR and FQNEAQ (reference sequence). V was clipped by 5 bases and J by 4 bases, with 18 bases between them. CDR3 length equals 15 residues.

The chain is built from TRBV19 and TRBJ2-1; possible D gene TRBD1, 6 bases. Trimming cost V 9 bases and J 3 bases, with 12 bases left between them. The CDR3 extends over 13 amino acids. CDR1 is LNHDA, CDR2 SQIVND, per germline (reference sequence). CDR3 region: CASVGQLYNEQFF. The DNA of the CDR3 is TGTGCCAGCGTCGGACAGCTCTACAATGAGCAGTTCTTC.

The rearrangement links TRBV11-3 to TRBJ2-1; tentatively, D is TRBD2 (5 bases). Trimming shortened V by 2 bases and J by 5 bases, and 7 bases separated the two germline ends. CDR3 size: 13 residues. Germline loops: CDR1 SGHNT, CDR2 YENEEA. The CDR3 region is CASSLTGNNEQFF. The DNA of the CDR3 is TGTGCCAGCAGCTTAACGGGAAACAATGAGCAGTTCTTC.

The sample holds a few counts of this clone. The CDR3 protein is CASRPHSSNQPQHF. The CDR3 region has the DNA TGTGCCAGCAGACCCCACAGTAGCAATCAGCCCCAGCATTTT. The chain combines TRBV28 with TRBJ1-5; the D is unclear. The CDR3 length is 14 residues. Trimming took 6 bases from V and 0 from J, leaving 9 bases between them. From germline, CDR1 is MDHEN and CDR2 SYDVKM.